The 27 T cell receptor beta chains given below trace back to one sample, sequenced in a study of shared clonotypes between healthy human individuals (dated by TCRdb to the early 2020s). Libraries were prepared through the immunoSEQ multiplex PCR assay. Drawn from immuneACCESS, this table holds only the in-frame rearrangements with V and J called that TCRdb kept. Clones are partly lost; checked studies trace under half to an unresolved V gene and leave the rest unexplained. This sample gives more than 2,000,000 clones in total; more than 80% of them show up just once. Of the sample, over 0.12% is held by the ten largest clones. The sequenced material came from naive CD4+ T cells sorted from blood. This specimen's cell subset or site label, per the study, means: CD45RA+ positively selected. All receptors derive from a man aged 18 to 30 in good health.

The V call is TRBV4-3, the J call TRBJ2-3; D is perhaps TRBD2 (6 bases). Germline CDR1 reads LGHNA; CDR2 reads YSLEER. Trimming removed 3 bases from V and 2 bases from J, with 12 bases in between. The CDR3 is 15 amino acids. The CDR3 sequence is CASSHGTSNTDTQYF. The DNA of the CDR3 is TGCGCCAGCAGCCATGGGACTTCGAACACAGATACGCAGTATTTT.

On this clone: Other nucleotide sequences from this sample produce the same CDR3. This chain joins TRBV9 and TRBJ2-5; 14 bases line up with TRBD2. Germline loops: CDR1 SGDLS, CDR2 YYNGEE. V lost 0 bases, J lost 4 bases, and 8 bases stayed unmatched. This CDR3 has 18 residues. CDR3 residues: CASSVATPTSGRGETQYF. The CDR3 nucleotides are TGTGCCAGCAGCGTAGCAACCCCGACTAGCGGGAGGGGAGAGACCCAGTACTTC.

The chain links TRBV20-1 to TRBJ1-1; no firm D call. With 7 bases removed from V and 10 bases from J, the gap between germline ends came to 16 bases. Germline V lookup: CDR1 DFQATT, CDR2 SNEGSKA (reference sequence). CDR3 length: 11 amino acids. The CDR3 nucleotides are TGCAGTGTTAGCTACGGGGAGGGAGCTTTCTTT. Translated: CSVSYGEGAFF.

The chain joins TRBV7-9 to TRBJ1-1; TRBD1 might be the D (5 bases). The germline V and J ends were trimmed by 3 bases and 5 bases, with 10 bases remaining between them. The CDR3 sequence is 13 residues long. Germline V gives CDR1 SEHNR, CDR2 FQNEAQ (reference sequence). For the CDR3, the DNA is TGTGCCAGCAGCTTCCGTGGGGGTACTGAAGCTTTCTTT. It specifies CASSFRGGTEAFF.

CDR3 sequence: CASTGGGELFF. In nucleotides, the CDR3 is TGTGCCAGCACCGGGGGAGGGGAGCTGTTTTTT. The chain links TRBV7-2 to TRBJ2-2, with TRBD2 as a possible D gene (6 bases). Germline V lookup: CDR1 SGHTA, CDR2 FQGNSA. Between the trimmed V and J ends, which lost 7 bases and 8 bases, there was a span of 8 bases. The CDR3 length is 11 residues.

The V call is TRBV5-1, the J call TRBJ2-3, with TRBD2 matching over 7 bases. The germline V gene encodes CDR1 SGHRS and CDR2 YFSETQ. The CDR3 extends over 17 amino acids. The V segment lost 3 bases and the J segment 0 bases; nucleotides outside the gene matches: 10. The CDR3 is CASSSTLAVTSTDTQYF. CDR3 sequence (DNA): TGCGCCAGCAGCTCGACGCTAGCGGTGACTAGCACAGATACGCAGTATTTT. Full variable domain (rest looked up from reference TRBV5-1 and TRBJ2-3): KAGVTQTPRYLIKTRGQQVTLSCSPISGHRSVSWYQQTPGQGLQFLFEYFSETQRNKGNFPGRFSGRQFSNSRSEMNVSTLELGDSALYLCASSSTLAVTSTDTQYFGPGTRLTVL.

The rearrangement uses TRBV28 and TRBJ1-4; D gene unclear. Trimming stripped 2 bases from V and 3 bases from J, with 10 bases between. Germline V CDR1 and CDR2: MDHEN, SYDVKM. The CDR3 sequence is 15 residues long. The CDR3 DNA follows: TGTGCCAGCAGTTTAGTGGCAGGAGCTAATGAAAAACTGTTTTTT. Encoded protein: CASSLVAGANEKLFF.

The gene calls are TRBV14 and TRBJ2-1; 9 positions match TRBD2. This CDR3 region has 16 residues. CDR1 and CDR2 (germline): SGHDN, FVKESK. J lost 9 bases, V lost 1 base, and 10 bases had no gene match. CDR3 nucleotide sequence: TGTGCCAGCAGCCAAGTCGCTATAGCGGGAGACGGTGAGCAGTTCTTC. It codes for CASSQVAIAGDGEQFF.

The chain recombines TRBV6-5 with TRBJ1-6, with a possible D match to TRBD1 (6 bases). The ends were cut back, 9 bases at V and 1 base at J, with 13 bases in the middle. This CDR3 has 15 amino acids. CDR1 is MNHEY and CDR2 is SVGAGI in the germline V gene. CDR3: CASADSRSYNSPLHF. Here the CDR3 DNA reads TGTGCCAGTGCGGACAGCAGGTCCTATAATTCACCCCTCCACTTT.

The rearrangement uses TRBV5-4 and TRBJ2-2; 9 nucleotides line up with TRBD2. The CDR3 extends over 14 amino acids. After removal of 4 bases from V and 6 bases from J, the junction contained 4 bases not matched to a gene. Germline CDR1 and CDR2: SGHNT and YYREEE (reference sequence). The CDR3 reads CASSPAGGAGELFF. CDR3 nucleotides: TGTGCCAGCAGCCCGGCGGGGGGGGCCGGGGAGCTGTTTTTT.

In regard to this clone: Other DNA sequences in the same sample also yield this CDR3. The chain recombines TRBV19 with TRBJ1-5, with 8 bases aligning to TRBD1. The CDR3 sequence is 13 residues long. V was pared by 6 bases and J by 6 bases, with 4 bases of the junction left unmatched. In germline, CDR1 is LNHDA, CDR2 SQIVND (reference sequence). The CDR3 nucleotides read TGTGCCAGTAGCCAGGGGGCGACTCAGCCCCAGCATTTT. This sequence encodes CASSQGATQPQHF.

The chain carries TRBV5-1 and TRBJ1-6, with 7 bases identical to TRBD1. The CDR3 is made up of 15 amino acids. CDR1 and CDR2 (germline): SGHRS, YFSETQ. Trimming took 1 base from V and 8 from J; bases not matched to a gene: 6. CDR3 sequence: CASSLLSGGDSPLHF. CDR3 bases: TGCGCCAGCAGCTTGTTGTCAGGGGGAGATTCACCCCTCCACTTT.

CDR3 residues: CASSLGASGSLTDTQYF. Written as DNA, the CDR3 is TGTGCCAGCAGCTTAGGCGCTAGCGGGAGCCTCACAGATACGCAGTATTTT. This sequence joins TRBV7-2 and TRBJ2-3, with TRBD2 identical over 10 bases. The J segment lost 2 bases and the V segment lost 1 base, leaving 6 bases of the junction unmatched. Germline V CDR1 and CDR2: SGHTA, FQGNSA. This CDR3 has 17 residues.

J is TRBJ1-3 and V is TRBV15, with D uncertain. The CDR3 extends over 14 amino acids. V lost 5 bases and J lost 8, with 16 bases in between. The germline V gene has CDR1 LNHNV and CDR2 YYDKDF (reference sequence). CDR3 DNA: TGTGCCACCAGCGACTATTGGGTTTTGGACACCATATATTTT. It yields the protein CATSDYWVLDTIYF.

V and J are TRBV19 and TRBJ2-3; D is perhaps TRBD1 or TRBD2 (6 bases each). The CDR3 totals 13 residues. The V and J ends lost 11 bases and 4 bases respectively, with 16 bases between them. Germline V gene sequence: CDR1 LNHDA, CDR2 SQIVND (reference sequence). In DNA form, the CDR3 reads TGTGCCTCGAAGAGGGGGGATGCAGATACGCAGTATTTT. This translates into CASKRGDADTQYF.

The rearrangement links TRBV13 to TRBJ2-7; TRBD2 is a possible D gene (6 bases). This CDR3 contains 14 residues. Germline lookup yields CDR1 PRHDT and CDR2 FYEKMQ (reference sequence). V gave up 4 bases and J gave up 4 bases, with 14 bases separating them. In DNA, the CDR3 is TGTGCCAGCAGCTCCCGGGGGAGTGGGTACGAGCAGTACTTC. Protein sequence: CASSSRGSGYEQYF.

The chain couples TRBV6-5 to TRBJ2-1, with D unresolved. Germline V gene lookup returns CDR1 MNHEY and CDR2 SVGAGI. The length of the CDR3 is 12 residues. Trimming removed 7 bases at V and 7 bases at J, with 11 bases between. CDR3 in DNA: TGTGCCAGCACGTCCACAACTAATGAGCAGTTCTTC. Translated, it gives CASTSTTNEQFF.

The chain is built from TRBV4-3 and TRBJ2-7, with unresolved D. The V and J ends lost 0 bases and 3 bases respectively, with 9 bases between them. CDR1 LGHNA and CDR2 YSLEER come from the germline V gene. This CDR3 spans 14 amino acids. The CDR3 region is CASSQDHGSYEQYF. The CDR3 nucleotides read TGCGCCAGCAGCCAAGATCATGGAAGCTACGAGCAGTACTTC.

This sequence joins TRBV10-1 and TRBJ1-1; D possibly corresponds to TRBD1 (5 bases). Germline V CDR1 and CDR2: WNHNN, SYGVQD (reference sequence). The CDR3 is made up of 13 amino acids. The ends were cut back, 5 bases at V and 5 bases at J, with 12 bases in the middle. CDR3 sequence reads: CASSSGLRTEAFF. The CDR3 nucleotides read TGCGCCAGCAGTTCAGGGTTGCGAACTGAAGCTTTCTTT.

This clone was counted a single time. This rearrangement joins TRBV5-6 to TRBJ1-3; no firm D call. Trimming stripped 4 bases from V and 1 base from J, with 18 bases between. The CDR3 is 17 amino acids. Germline CDR1 and CDR2: SGHDT and YYEEEE. As DNA, the CDR3 is TGTGCCAGCAGCACCCTACAGTTGATGCTGTCTGGAAACACCATATATTTT. Its translation: CASSTLQLMLSGNTIYF.

With regard to this clone: Other DNA variants within this sample encode the same CDR3. The chain joins TRBV27 to TRBJ1-3; maybe TRBD1 (6 bases). V was shortened by 0 bases and J by 2 bases, with 8 bases between the two germline ends. From germline, CDR1 is MNHEY and CDR2 SMNVEV (reference sequence). This CDR3 spans 15 amino acids. For the CDR3, the DNA is TGTGCCAGCAGTTTATCAGGGGGGGCTGGAAACACCATATATTTT. Its translation is CASSLSGGAGNTIYF.

To note about this clone: Other nucleotide sequences in the sample specify the same CDR3. The genes are TRBV5-1 and TRBJ2-7; 8 bases match TRBD1. V gave up 4 bases and J gave up 4 bases; unmatched junction bases: 7. From germline, CDR1 is SGHRS and CDR2 YFSETQ. The CDR3 is 14 residues long. The CDR3 coding sequence is TGCGCCAGCAGCCCAGGGCAGGGGGCTTACGAGCAGTACTTC. Protein product: CASSPGQGAYEQYF.

The J gene is TRBJ1-5, the V gene TRBV7-9; 8 bases agree with TRBD1. The CDR3 consists of 16 residues. V dropped 8 bases and J dropped 0; count of bases not matched to a gene: 9. The germline V gene has CDR1 SEHNR and CDR2 FQNEAQ (reference sequence). Written as DNA, the CDR3 is TGTGCCAGCGCAGGGGGCCTAGGTAGTAGCAATCAGCCCCAGCATTTT. As protein: CASAGGLGSSNQPQHF.

This CDR3 is CASSLGGVGGEKLFF. CDR3 DNA: TGTGCCAGCAGCTTAGGAGGGGTGGGCGGTGAAAAACTGTTTTTT. The chain links TRBV7-2 to TRBJ1-4, with D possibly matching TRBD1 (5 bases). There are 15 residues in the CDR3. V lost 1 base, J lost 7 bases, and 13 bases lay in between. Germline CDR1 and CDR2: SGHTA and FQGNSA.

This chain uses TRBV29-1 with TRBJ2-1; 7 bases are a match to TRBD2. The CDR3 totals 16 residues. V lost 5 bases and J lost 3; bases outside the gene matches: 13. Looked up from germline, CDR1 is SQVTM and CDR2 is ANQGSEA. CDR3 sequence reads: CSVPHLSSGNYNEQFF. The CDR3 DNA reads TGCAGCGTTCCTCATTTGTCTAGCGGCAACTACAATGAGCAGTTCTTC.

In regard to this clone: At the DNA level, this CDR3 is encoded by other sequences in the same sample as well. The CDR3 nucleotides read TGTGCCATCAGTGGGCAGGACAGTTCCTACGAGCAGTACTTC. This gives the protein CAISGQDSSYEQYF. The rearrangement uses TRBV10-3 and TRBJ2-7; D possibly corresponds to TRBD1 (6 bases). Trimming took off 4 bases at V and 1 base at J, with 11 bases between the two ends. CDR1 is ENHRY and CDR2 is SYGVKD in the germline V gene. The CDR3 extends over 14 amino acids.

CDR3 sequence reads: CSVEGPWYEQYF. The CDR3 DNA follows: TGCAGCGTTGAGGGCCCCTGGTACGAGCAGTACTTC. The genes are TRBV29-1 and TRBJ2-7; D is unclear. The V gene lost 3 bases and the J gene lost 4 bases, with 10 bases spanning the gap. The germline CDR1 and CDR2 sequences are SQVTM and ANQGSEA. CDR3 size: 12 residues.